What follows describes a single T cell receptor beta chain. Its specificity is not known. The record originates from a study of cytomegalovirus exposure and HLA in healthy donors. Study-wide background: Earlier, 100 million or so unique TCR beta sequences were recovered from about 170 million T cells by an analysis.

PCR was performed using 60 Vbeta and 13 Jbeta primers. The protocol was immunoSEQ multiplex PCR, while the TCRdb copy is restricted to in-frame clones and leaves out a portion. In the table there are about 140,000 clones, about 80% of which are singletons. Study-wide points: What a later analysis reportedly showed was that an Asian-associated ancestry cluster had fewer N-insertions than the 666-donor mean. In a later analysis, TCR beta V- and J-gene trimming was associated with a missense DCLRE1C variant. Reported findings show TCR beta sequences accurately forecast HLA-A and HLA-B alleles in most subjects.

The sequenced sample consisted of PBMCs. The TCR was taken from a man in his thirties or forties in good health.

The CDR3 DNA sequence: TGCGCCAGCAGCCAAGTTGGGGCATCCGAGCAGTACTTC. Amino acid sequence: CASSQVGASEQYF. The chain recombines TRBV4-1 with TRBJ2-7; weak D call: TRBD1 (5 bases). The CDR3 contains 13 residues. V was pared by 1 base and J by 6 bases, with 10 bases between. CDR1 and CDR2 (germline): MGHRA, YSYEKL.